Presented here are 32 T cell receptor beta chains from one specimen sequenced in a study of T cell clonality in common variable immunodeficiency. The data were produced by immunoSEQ multiplex PCR, yet TCRdb's version contains in-frame clones alone and is incomplete. This sample comprises some 60,000 clones, none seen once only. Sequencing was performed on peripheral blood mononuclear cells. Receptors originate from a person between 18 and 75 years old in good health.

This clone has ten or more counts. The CDR3 extends 3 residues past the end of the read, so its final part is completed from the germline J gene. The chain is built from TRBV12-3 or TRBV12-4 and TRBJ1-2; TRBD1 agrees at 7 bases. The CDR3 covers 14 residues. After removal of 6 bases from V and 3 bases from J, the junction contained 7 bases not matched to a gene. The CDR3 bases that were read are TGTGCCAGCAGGCGACAGGGTTTAGACTATGGC. Residues: CASRRQGLDYG. The whole CDR3 reads CASRRQGLDYGYTF.

This clone was detected ten times or more. The read ends 3 residues shy of where the CDR3 ends; the end is completed using the germline J gene. The chain recombines TRBV28 with TRBJ1-2, with 8 bases fitting TRBD1. The CDR3 runs 14 residues. The germline V gene has CDR1 MDHEN and CDR2 SYDVKM. Germline trimming cut 5 bases from V and 6 bases from J; bases unmatched to any gene: 8. Partial CDR3 DNA: TGTGCCAGCAGTGCGCTCGGGACAGGACATGGC. The encoded protein is CASSALGTGHG. In full, the CDR3 is CASSALGTGHGYTF.

This clone was seen many times. The sequenced fragment ends 3 residues before the CDR3 boundary, so the rest is inferred from the germline J gene. The chain recombines TRBV20-1 with TRBJ1-6, with D tentatively TRBD1 (6 bases). From germline, CDR1 is DFQATT and CDR2 SNEGSKA (reference sequence). Between the trimmed V and J ends, which lost 3 bases and 8 bases, there was a span of 14 bases. This CDR3 has 14 residues. CDR3 bases read: TGCAGTGCTAGGGCGGACAGCCAAGATTCACCC. Its translation: CSARADSQDSP. Given in full, the CDR3 is CSARADSQDSPLHF.

This clone was observed at least ten times. The sequenced fragment ends 3 residues before the CDR3 boundary, so the rest is inferred from the germline J gene. The chain joins TRBV4-2 to TRBJ2-2; 7 bases map to TRBD1. Germline V gene data show CDR1 as LGHNA and CDR2 as YNFKEQ. The trim removed 4 bases at V and 8 bases at J, leaving 4 bases unmatched. This CDR3 region has 13 residues. CDR3 DNA (partial): TGTGCCAGCAGCCGGTCAGGGGGTGGGGAG. Amino acid sequence: CASSRSGGGE. The entire CDR3 reads CASSRSGGGELFF.

This clone was counted many times. The read stops 3 residues short of the end of the CDR3; the missing end is completed from the germline J gene. V is TRBV6-4 and J is TRBJ2-5; D not certain. The V and J ends lost 0 bases and 5 bases respectively, with 22 bases between them. This CDR3 is 18 amino acids long. Germline loops: CDR1 MRHNA, CDR2 SNTAGT. CDR3 protein: CASSDSRSRNEEGETQYF. CDR3 bases read: TGTGCCAGCAGTGACTCGAGGAGCCGGAACGAAGAAGGGGAGACC.

This clone was counted ten times or more. The observed sequence ends 3 residues before the CDR3 terminus, with the missing tail filled in from the germline J gene. V is TRBV20-1 and J is TRBJ2-2; D perhaps matches TRBD1 (6 bases). This CDR3 has 15 residues. Looked up from germline, CDR1 is DFQATT and CDR2 is SNEGSKA (reference sequence). V dropped 3 bases and J dropped 3 bases, with 14 bases sitting between them. CDR3 DNA (partial): TGCAGTGCTAGGAAAGGTGGACAGTACACCGGGGAG. Its translation is CSARKGGQYTGE. The whole CDR3 protein is CSARKGGQYTGELFF.

This clone was observed a few times. The CDR3 extends 3 residues past the end of the read, so its final part is completed from the germline J gene. This chain connects TRBV19 to TRBJ1-1, with D possibly being TRBD1 (6 bases). This CDR3 is 12 amino acids long. Germline loops: CDR1 LNHDA, CDR2 SQIVND (reference sequence). The chain's CDR3 is CASSLDRTEAFF. Partial CDR3 DNA: TGTGCCAGTAGCTTAGACAGGACAGAA.

This clone was seen repeatedly, ten times or more. The CDR3 end falls 3 residues outside the read, so it is completed with the germline J gene. V gene TRBV29-1 combines with J gene TRBJ1-1; D gene unclear. CDR3 length equals 12 residues. Germline CDR1 reads SQVTM; CDR2 reads ANQGSEA. Trimming shortened V by 3 bases and J by 4 bases, and 9 bases separated the two germline ends. CDR3 region: CSVDSRVTEAFF. Partial CDR3 DNA: TGCAGCGTTGATAGCCGGGTCACTGAA.

This clone was picked up many times. The read comes to an end 3 residues before the CDR3 does, leaving the germline J gene to fill in the end. V and J are TRBV11-3 and TRBJ1-1; unclear D gene. Germline V gene sequence: CDR1 SGHNT, CDR2 YENEEA. The CDR3 spans 14 residues. The ends were cut back, 2 bases at V and 5 bases at J, with 12 bases in the middle. CDR3 amino acids: CASSLRLHGTEAFF. CDR3 bases read: TGTGCCAGCAGCTTAAGGCTTCACGGGACTGAA.

This clone was observed at least ten times. The CDR3 DNA, read in part, is TGTGCCAGCAGCCTATCACCCAACTACGAG. The encoded protein is CASSLSPNYE. The full CDR3 sequence reads CASSLSPNYEQYF. This rearrangement joins TRBV7-2 to TRBJ2-7; no firm D call. The read terminates 3 residues before the CDR3 end, so the remaining end is supplied by the germline J gene. V lost 5 bases, J lost 3 bases, and 11 bases lay in between. CDR3 size: 13 residues. Germline CDR1 SGHTA, CDR2 FQGNSA.

A note on this clone: The read gets to within 3 residues of the CDR3 end, and the germline J gene fills in the rest. The V call is TRBV13, the J call TRBJ2-3; 9 bases are a match to TRBD2. The V and J ends lost 5 bases and 0 bases, in that order; junction bases with no gene match: 3. The germline V gene has CDR1 PRHDT and CDR2 FYEKMQ (reference sequence). The CDR3 is 15 amino acids. The CDR3 spells CASSPLAGSTDTQYF. The DNA read from the CDR3 is TGTGCCAGCAGCCCGCTAGCGGGGAGCACAGATACG.

This clone was observed many times. Sequencing ends 3 residues short of the CDR3 end; the germline J gene provides the rest. This chain uses TRBV4-1 with TRBJ2-1; 8 nucleotides line up with TRBD2. This CDR3 is 17 amino acids long. The V gene end was trimmed by 0 bases and the J gene end by 6 bases; junction bases not matched to a gene: 10. Germline CDR1 MGHRA, CDR2 YSYEKL. The CDR3 DNA, read in part, is TGCGCCAGCAGCCAAGATGGGTCAGCGGGAGTCGTCAATGAG. This sequence encodes CASSQDGSAGVVNE. The CDR3 in its entirety is CASSQDGSAGVVNEQFF.

The table lists this clone with many counts. The CDR3 end is not reached by the read, which stops 3 residues before it; the germline J gene fills it in. V is TRBV30 and J is TRBJ1-2; D remains ambiguous. CDR1 and CDR2 from the germline V gene are GTSNPN and SVGIG (reference sequence). The CDR3 has 14 amino acids. Incomplete CDR3 DNA: TGTGCCTGGAGCGCCTATACACAAAGCGGCGGC. This sequence encodes CAWSAYTQSGG. The entire CDR3 protein is CAWSAYTQSGGYTF.

The sample holds many counts of this clone. Coverage ceases 3 residues before the CDR3 finishes, and the germline J gene fills in the end. The chain combines TRBV10-1 with TRBJ1-5, with D maybe TRBD1 (5 bases). Germline V gives CDR1 WNHNN, CDR2 SYGVQD (reference sequence). This CDR3 is built from 15 residues. V lost 2 bases and J lost 2, with 10 bases in between. Incomplete CDR3 DNA: TGCGCCAGCAGTGAGGGGGGGGGTGGCAATCAGCCC. This gives the protein CASSEGGGGNQP. The complete CDR3 sequence is CASSEGGGGNQPQHF.

This clone appeared many times. The read ends 3 residues shy of where the CDR3 ends; the end is completed using the germline J gene. The chain couples TRBV20-1 to TRBJ2-5; 9 bases line up with TRBD2. Germline CDR1 reads DFQATT; CDR2 reads SNEGSKA (reference sequence). The junction had 8 bases not matched to a gene; V was cut back by 1 base and J by 5 bases. This CDR3 is 15 amino acids long. This CDR3 is CSARALAGVSETQYF. Partial CDR3 DNA: TGCAGTGCTAGAGCTTTAGCGGGAGTAAGTGAGACC.

This clone was observed many times. The sequenced fragment ends 3 residues before the CDR3 boundary, so the rest is inferred from the germline J gene. The chain recombines TRBV14 with TRBJ2-1, with TRBD2 matching over 10 bases. The length of the CDR3 is 15 residues. Trimming at V came to 3 bases and at J to 9 bases, leaving 8 bases not matched to a gene. In germline, CDR1 is SGHDN, CDR2 FVKESK. CDR3 DNA, as far as it was read: TGTGCCAGCAGCCAGGTAGCGGGAGGCCTCGGTGAG. As protein: CASSQVAGGLGE. From start to end, the CDR3 is CASSQVAGGLGEQFF.

This clone occurred many times. The CDR3 goes on 3 residues after the read ends, and that part is filled in from the germline J gene. This chain links TRBV4-1 with TRBJ2-7, with 11 bases identical to TRBD2. This CDR3 spans 18 amino acids. The V gene's germline CDR1 is MGHRA and CDR2 YSYEKL. V shed 0 bases, J shed 5 bases, and the junction held 12 bases outside the gene matches. CDR3 DNA, as far as it was read: TGCGCCAGCAGCCAAGATCTCCAACTAGCGGGAGTTTTGGACGAG. This encodes CASSQDLQLAGVLDE. The CDR3 in full is CASSQDLQLAGVLDEQYF.

Many counts were recorded for this clone. Read coverage stops 3 residues before the CDR3 terminus; the germline J gene supplies the remainder. The chain combines TRBV20-1 with TRBJ2-7; 8 nucleotides line up with TRBD1. V gave up 3 bases and J gave up 4 bases; unmatched junction bases: 2. The CDR3 totals 12 residues. Germline-derived CDR1 and CDR2 are DFQATT and SNEGSKA (reference sequence). The DNA read from the CDR3 is TGCAGTGCTAGGACAGGGGTGTACGAG. Protein: CSARTGVYE. In full, the CDR3 reads CSARTGVYEQYF.

This clone was counted many times. From the germline J gene comes the end of the CDR3, since the read stops 3 residues before it. The rearrangement links TRBV18 to TRBJ2-7, with TRBD1 as a possible D gene (6 bases). V gave up 4 bases and J gave up 6 bases, with 10 bases separating them. The CDR3 covers 12 residues. Germline CDR1 is KGHSH and CDR2 is LQKENI. The CDR3 is CASSQDSFEQYF. CDR3 DNA (partial): TGTGCCAGCTCACAGGACAGCTTCGAG. The complete variable domain, with remaining parts taken from reference TRBV18 and TRBJ2-7, reads NAGVMQNPRHLVRRRGQEARLRCSPMKGHSHVYWYRQLPEEGLKFMVYLQKENIIDESGMPKERFSAEFPKEGPSILRIQQVVRGDSAAYFCASSQDSFEQYFGPGTRLTVT.

This clone was found many times. The DNA ends 3 residues before the CDR3 does, and the rest of the CDR3 is filled in from the germline J gene. The J gene is TRBJ2-4, the V gene TRBV4-1, with TRBD1 matching 8 bases. Germline V gene lookup returns CDR1 MGHRA and CDR2 YSYEKL. The CDR3 spans 15 residues. With V trimmed by 6 bases and J by 3 bases, 7 bases remained unmatched. This CDR3 reads CASSPAQGDKNIQYF. The CDR3 bases that were read are TGCGCCAGCAGTCCTGCACAGGGGGACAAAAACATT.

In this sample, this clone turned up many times. The read stops 3 residues short of the end of the CDR3; the missing end is completed from the germline J gene. The chain carries TRBV5-5 and TRBJ2-7; possibly TRBD1 for D (6 bases). V was cut by 5 bases and J by 6 bases, with 15 bases left in between. Per germline, CDR1 SGHKS and CDR2 YYEKEE (reference sequence). This CDR3 comprises 13 residues. The covered CDR3 bases are TGTGCCAGCAGATTATCTACAGGGCCCGAG. It encodes CASRLSTGPE. The whole CDR3 region reads CASRLSTGPEQYF. The full variable domain, rest sourced from reference TRBV5-5 and TRBJ2-7, is DAGVTQSPTHLIKTRGQQVTLRCSPISGHKSVSWYQQVLGQGPQFIFQYYEKEERGRGNFPDRFSARQFPNYSSELNVNALLLGDSALYLCASRLSTGPEQYFGPGTRLTVT.

This clone was detected ten times or more. The observed sequence ends 3 residues before the CDR3 terminus, with the missing tail filled in from the germline J gene. This chain uses TRBV6-1 with TRBJ1-3; 9 bases fit TRBD1. The CDR3 spans 15 residues. CDR1 and CDR2 from the germline V gene are MNHNS and SASEGT. Unmatched junction bases numbered 4, after V lost 3 bases and J lost 4 bases. The CDR3 DNA, read in part, is TGTGCCAGCAGTGACCCGGGACAGGGAGGAAACACC. Translation: CASSDPGQGGNT. The CDR3 reads in full as CASSDPGQGGNTIYF.

This clone appeared many times. The CDR3 end lies 3 residues beyond the end of the read and is filled in from the germline J gene. The rearrangement links TRBV6-2 or TRBV6-3 to TRBJ2-7; possible D gene TRBD2, 6 bases. In germline, CDR1 is MNHEY, CDR2 SVGEGT. Trimming removed 7 bases from V and 6 bases from J, with 13 bases in between. The CDR3 loop spans 12 amino acids. The CDR3 DNA, read in part, is TGTGCCAGCAACAAGGAGGGTTCCGAG. This sequence encodes CASNKEGSE. The CDR3 in full is CASNKEGSEQYF.

This clone was counted at least ten times. The CDR3 here is CSTQDRAGDEQYF. Partial CDR3 DNA: TGCAGCACACAGGACAGGGCGGGGGACGAG. The rearrangement joins TRBV29-1 to TRBJ2-7; D perhaps matches TRBD1 (8 bases). Read sequence stops 3 residues before the CDR3 end, and the germline J gene provides the missing end. V lost 8 bases, J lost 5 bases, and 19 bases lay in between. Germline V gives CDR1 SQVTM, CDR2 ANQGSEA. The CDR3 extends over 13 amino acids.

This clone showed up many times. The read ends 3 residues before the CDR3 terminus; that terminus is restored from the germline J gene. The chain is built from TRBV2 and TRBJ2-3; 13 bases map to TRBD2. CDR1 is SNHLY and CDR2 is FYNNEI in the germline V gene. After removal of 7 bases from V and 5 bases from J, the junction contained 9 bases not matched to a gene. CDR3 length equals 16 residues. The covered CDR3 bases are TGTGCCAGCAACCGCGGACTAGCGGGAGCTGGAGATACG. As protein: CASNRGLAGAGDT. The CDR3 as a whole reads CASNRGLAGAGDTQYF.

This clone has at least ten counts. The read halts 3 residues ahead of the CDR3 end, with the missing end drawn from the germline J gene. The rearrangement joins TRBV14 to TRBJ2-7, with 11 bases identical to TRBD2. There are 15 residues in the CDR3. Germline values: CDR1 SGHDN, CDR2 FVKESK. Germline trimming cut 3 bases from V and 1 base from J; bases unmatched to any gene: 2. CDR3 loop: CASSQTSGNSYEQYF. The sequenced CDR3 bases are TGTGCCAGCAGCCAGACTAGCGGGAATTCCTACGAG.

There are many counts of this clone. The read stops 3 residues short of the end of the CDR3; the missing end is completed from the germline J gene. This chain connects TRBV10-2 to TRBJ1-5, with 9 bases identical to TRBD1. V shed 5 bases and J 1 base; nucleotides not matched to a gene: 3. Germline assignment: CDR1 WSHSY and CDR2 SAAADI. CDR3 length equals 15 residues. The covered CDR3 bases are TGCGCCAGCAGTCCGGACAGGGGAAGCAATCAGCCC. This sequence encodes CASSPDRGSNQP. The complete CDR3 sequence is CASSPDRGSNQPQHF.

Turning to this clone: Sequencing ends 3 residues short of the CDR3 end; the germline J gene provides the rest. The rearrangement joins TRBV11-2 to TRBJ1-1, with D maybe TRBD1 (5 bases). V gave up 1 base and J gave up 1 base, with 10 bases separating them. The germline V gene encodes CDR1 SGHAT and CDR2 FQNNGV. The CDR3 covers 15 residues. The CDR3 sequence: CASSLGAGGNTEAFF. The DNA read from the CDR3 is TGTGCCAGCAGCTTAGGGGCCGGGGGGAACACTGAA. The whole variable domain, filled in from reference TRBV11-2 and TRBJ1-1, reads EAGVAQSPRYKIIEKRQSVAFWCNPISGHATLYWYQQILGQGPKLLIQFQNNGVVDDSQLPKDRFSAERLKGVDSTLKIQPAKLEDSAVYLCASSLGAGGNTEAFFGQGTRLTVV.

This clone was seen a few times. The CDR3 extends 3 residues past the end of the read, so its final part is completed from the germline J gene. The V and J genes are TRBV19 and TRBJ1-1, with TRBD1 identical over 9 bases. The V and J ends lost 5 bases and 4 bases, in that order; junction bases with no gene match: 8. The CDR3 extends over 15 amino acids. Germline CDR1 reads LNHDA; CDR2 reads SQIVND (reference sequence). The CDR3 region is CASSVPGTGPTEAFF. The covered CDR3 bases are TGTGCCAGTAGTGTCCCCGGGACAGGGCCCACTGAA.

This clone appeared many times. The CDR3 is cut off 3 residues early in the read; its end comes from the germline J gene. The chain recombines TRBV4-1 with TRBJ2-1; weak D call: TRBD2 (6 bases). The germline V gene has CDR1 MGHRA and CDR2 YSYEKL. The CDR3 has 14 amino acids. Trimming shortened V by 4 bases and J by 1 base, and 8 bases separated the two germline ends. The CDR3 sequence is CASSPSVSYNEQFF. The sequenced CDR3 bases are TGCGCCAGCAGCCCTAGCGTATCCTACAATGAG.

This clone has only a few counts. The CDR3 goes on 3 residues after the read ends, and that part is filled in from the germline J gene. This chain links TRBV19 with TRBJ2-1, with D perhaps matching TRBD2 (7 bases). This CDR3 region has 17 residues. Germline V gene sequence: CDR1 LNHDA, CDR2 SQIVND (reference sequence). The V end lost 1 base, the J end lost 4 bases, and 17 bases lay between the germline ends. The CDR3: CASSIGTRGVRYNEQFF. The CDR3 bases that were read are TGTGCCAGTAGTATAGGGACTAGGGGGGTAAGGTACAATGAG.

This clone came up many times. The CDR3 end lies 3 residues beyond the end of the read and is filled in from the germline J gene. The chain links TRBV18 to TRBJ1-1; 8 bases map to TRBD1. Germline assignment: CDR1 KGHSH and CDR2 LQKENI. The ends lost 6 bases at V and 6 bases at J; junction bases unmatched: 15. This CDR3 spans 16 amino acids. The sequenced CDR3 bases are TGTGCCAGCTCCCCCCTCCAGCGGCAGGGGGCCGCTGAA. Protein sequence: CASSPLQRQGAAE. The entire CDR3 protein reads CASSPLQRQGAAEAFF.